These 16 T cell receptor beta chains originate from one sample sequenced in a study of T cells in localized non-small cell lung cancer. Produced via immunoSEQ multiplex PCR; TCRdb's table is partial and in-frame only. Among tens of thousands of clones listed, 70% to 90% were seen once. The sequences come from PBMCs, collected before any cancer treatment. The source is a woman aged 40-75 years with stage II squamous cell lung carcinoma.

The table lists this clone with a count of one. The gene calls are TRBV7-2 and TRBJ2-7; 9 bases fit TRBD1. V lost 5 bases, J lost 2 bases, and 4 bases stayed unmatched. In germline, CDR1 is SGHTA, CDR2 FQGNSA. The CDR3 runs 14 residues. The CDR3 coding sequence is TGTGCCAGCAGCCCCGGGACAGGGCCCTACGAGCAGTACTTC. Translated: CASSPGTGPYEQYF.

The rearrangement links TRBV4-1 to TRBJ2-2; possible D gene TRBD1, 6 bases. CDR1 and CDR2 from the germline V gene are MGHRA and YSYEKL. The CDR3 is 18 amino acids. V was shortened by 5 bases and J by 4 bases, with 23 bases between the two germline ends. The CDR3 DNA reads TGCGCCAGCAGCAATCTCCGGACAGTCCGTCATTTCACCGGGGAGCTGTTTTTT. This gives the protein CASSNLRTVRHFTGELFF.

V is TRBV6-1 and J is TRBJ2-7; 12 nucleotides align to TRBD2. The DNA end favors TRBJ2-1, so the J call may be wrong. Germline V gene lookup returns CDR1 MNHNS and CDR2 SASEGT. This CDR3 comprises 15 residues. CDR3 residues: CASEVWLAGGNEQFF. The CDR3 DNA sequence: TGTGCCAGCGAGGTATGGCTAGCGGGAGGGAATGAGCAGTTCTTC.

V usage is TRBV28 and J usage is TRBJ2-7; D is ambiguous. With 7 bases removed from V and 5 bases from J, the gap between germline ends came to 12 bases. This CDR3 has 12 residues. Per germline, CDR1 MDHEN and CDR2 SYDVKM. This CDR3 reads CASTARTDEQYF. As DNA, the CDR3 is TGTGCCAGCACCGCTCGTACCGACGAGCAGTACTTC.

The chain couples TRBV5-1 to TRBJ2-7; no reliable D call. V was trimmed by 5 bases and J by 2 bases, leaving 11 bases between them. Germline lookup yields CDR1 SGHRS and CDR2 YFSETQ. The CDR3 covers 13 residues. CDR3 loop: CASRAATTYEQYF. CDR3 sequence (DNA): TGCGCCAGCAGGGCCGCGACCACCTACGAGCAGTACTTC.

The chain employs TRBV6-6 and TRBJ1-2; possibly TRBD1 for D (6 bases). The CDR3 length is 14 residues. CDR1 MNHNY and CDR2 SVGAGI come from the germline V gene (reference sequence). Trimming left V 5 bases short and J 5 bases short, with 15 bases between. CDR3 in amino acids: CASSQRTEPYGYTF. CDR3 coding DNA: TGTGCCAGCAGTCAACGGACAGAACCTTATGGCTACACCTTC.

This rearrangement joins TRBV6-6 to TRBJ2-3; D uncertain. Trimming pared 5 bases from V and 0 bases from J, leaving 6 bases between. Germline V gene sequence: CDR1 MNHNY, CDR2 SVGAGI (reference sequence). This CDR3 is built from 13 residues. The DNA for the CDR3 is TGTGCCAGCAGTCCCTATAGCACAGATACGCAGTATTTT. This gives the protein CASSPYSTDTQYF.

This clone was seen just once. This CDR3 reads CASSQKQEPTGLFVYGYTF. CDR3 in DNA: TGCGCCAGCAGCCAGAAACAGGAGCCGACAGGCCTGTTTGTCTATGGCTACACCTTC. The chain uses TRBV4-3 and TRBJ1-2, with D possibly TRBD1 on 6 matching bases. CDR3 length: 19 amino acids. Germline V lookup: CDR1 LGHNA, CDR2 YSLEER. Trimming pared 3 bases from V and 4 bases from J, leaving 27 bases between.

The genes are TRBV4-2 and TRBJ2-1, with D uncertain. CDR3 length: 15 amino acids. CDR1 LGHNA and CDR2 YNFKEQ come from the germline V gene. V was cut by 1 base and J by 7 bases, with 14 bases left in between. CDR3 sequence: CASSQANLPENEQFF. The CDR3, as DNA: TGTGCCAGCAGCCAAGCGAACCTACCGGAGAATGAGCAGTTCTTC.

The chain employs TRBV9 and TRBJ2-5; the D gene is possibly TRBD2 (5 bases). Germline values: CDR1 SGDLS, CDR2 YYNGEE. The CDR3 sequence is 14 residues long. The V end lost 3 bases, the J end lost 1 base, and 10 bases lay between the germline ends. CDR3: CASSAWETQETQYF. CDR3 in DNA: TGTGCCAGCAGCGCCTGGGAGACCCAAGAGACCCAGTACTTC.

This chain uses TRBV28 with TRBJ2-5, with 8 bases aligning to TRBD1. V trimming: 6 bases; J trimming: 7 bases; junction bases outside the gene matches: 7. The CDR3 length is 13 residues. The germline V gene has CDR1 MDHEN and CDR2 SYDVKM. CDR3 in DNA: TGTGCCAGCAGCACGGACAGGGCTGGGACCCAGTACTTC. As protein: CASSTDRAGTQYF. Full variable domain (outside the CDR3, taken from reference TRBV28 and TRBJ2-5): DVKVTQSSRYLVKRTGEKVFLECVQDMDHENMFWYRQDPGLGLRLIYFSYDVKMKEKGDIPEGYSVSREKKERFSLILESASTNQTSMYLCASSTDRAGTQYFGPGTRLLVL.

This clone came up once. This chain joins TRBV5-5 and TRBJ1-1; D unclear. Trimming shortened V by 0 bases and J by 0 bases, and 6 bases separated the two germline ends. Germline loops: CDR1 SGHKS, CDR2 YYEKEE (reference sequence). The CDR3 loop spans 14 amino acids. CDR3 DNA sequence: TGTGCCAGCAGCTTGGGGGTTATGAACACTGAAGCTTTCTTT. Protein: CASSLGVMNTEAFF.

The CDR3 bases are TGCGCCAGCAGTCCGCTATTGGGTGGGGACTCCTACGAGCAGTACTTC. This translates into CASSPLLGGDSYEQYF. This chain connects TRBV5-1 to TRBJ2-7, with D unclear. Trimming cost V 5 bases and J 0 bases, with 18 bases left between them. CDR1 is SGHRS and CDR2 is YFSETQ in the germline V gene. CDR3 length equals 16 residues.

The V and J genes are TRBV7-2 and TRBJ2-5; 9 bases are shared with TRBD2. Germline CDR1 reads SGHTA; CDR2 reads FQGNSA. With 6 bases clipped from V and 5 bases from J, the junction kept 13 bases outside the gene matches. The CDR3 is 16 residues long. As DNA, the CDR3 is TGTGCCAGCAGTCTAAACCCAGCGGGAGGCGGGGAGACCCAGTACTTC. It encodes CASSLNPAGGGETQYF.

This sequence joins TRBV7-9 and TRBJ2-3, with TRBD1 matching over 8 bases. V gave up 4 bases and J gave up 2 bases; unmatched junction bases: 5. There are 15 residues in the CDR3. CDR1 and CDR2 (germline): SEHNR, FQNEAQ (reference sequence). In DNA form, the CDR3 reads TGTGCCAGCAGCTCCGGACAGGGTGACACAGATACGCAGTATTTT. This codes for CASSSGQGDTDTQYF.

The rearrangement uses TRBV4-1 and TRBJ1-5; TRBD1 might be the D (5 bases). CDR3 size: 13 residues. From germline, CDR1 is MGHRA and CDR2 YSYEKL. Trimming took off 1 base at V and 7 bases at J, with 8 bases between the two ends. As DNA, the CDR3 is TGCGCCAGCAGCCAAGGAGGGGAACAGCCCCAGCATTTT. It encodes CASSQGGEQPQHF.